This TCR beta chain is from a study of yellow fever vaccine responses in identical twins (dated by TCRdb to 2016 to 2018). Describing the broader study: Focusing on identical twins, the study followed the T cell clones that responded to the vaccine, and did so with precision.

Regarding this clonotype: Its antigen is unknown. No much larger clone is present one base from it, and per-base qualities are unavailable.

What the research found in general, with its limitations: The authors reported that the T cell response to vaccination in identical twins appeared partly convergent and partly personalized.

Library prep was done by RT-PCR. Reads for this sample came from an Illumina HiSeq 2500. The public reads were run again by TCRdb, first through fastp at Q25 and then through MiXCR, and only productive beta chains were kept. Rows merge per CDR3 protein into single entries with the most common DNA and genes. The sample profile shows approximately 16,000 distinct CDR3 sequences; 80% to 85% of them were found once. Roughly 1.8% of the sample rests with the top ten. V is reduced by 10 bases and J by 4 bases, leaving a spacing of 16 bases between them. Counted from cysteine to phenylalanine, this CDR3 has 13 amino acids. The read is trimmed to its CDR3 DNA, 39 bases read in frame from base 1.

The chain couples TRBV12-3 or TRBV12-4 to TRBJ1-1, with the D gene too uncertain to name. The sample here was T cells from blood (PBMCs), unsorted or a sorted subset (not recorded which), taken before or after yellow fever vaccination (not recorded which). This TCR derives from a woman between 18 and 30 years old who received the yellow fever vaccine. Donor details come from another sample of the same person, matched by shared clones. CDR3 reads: CATKRAFGTEAFF. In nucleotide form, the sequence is TGTGCCACAAAGAGGGCCTTTGGCACTGAAGCTTTCTTT.